This T cell receptor beta chain was identified during a study of shared clonotypes between healthy human individuals. Naive CD8 cells, CD45RO-negative and positively selected for CCR7, excluded terminally differentiated effector memory CD45RA+ cells. Profiling relied on immunoSEQ multiplex PCR, and the TCRdb table lists in-frame clones only, not all of them. Found here are under 600,000 clones, 95% to 98% of them singletons; the top ten hold 0.3% to 0.35%. The CDR3 has 14 amino acids. The source of this sequence is a man aged 25-40 years in good health. The rearrangement links TRBV21-1 to TRBJ1-2. TRBV21-1 is classified as a pseudogene. Source material: naive CD8+ T cells sorted from blood. CDR3: CASSKVWGTYGYTF. The DNA for the CDR3 is TGTGCCAGCAGCAAAGTATGGGGTACGTATGGCTACACCTTC.